Presented here are 18 T cell receptor beta chains from one specimen sequenced in a study of blood T cells in healthy people across ages. A J-beta primer mix and a sample-barcoded 5' primer were used in a second PCR of about 7 to 12 cycles. In TCRdb, the 5' RACE reads were re-called with MiXCR into one record per CDR3 protein. The sample has about 1.8 million distinct CDR3 sequences, around half seen once; the top ten hold more than 2%. Material: blood. The receptors shown here come from a middle-aged woman in good health.

This clonotype occurred a few times. This sequence joins TRBV28 and TRBJ2-6; perhaps D is TRBD1 or TRBD2 (6 bases each). Germline lookup yields CDR1 MDHEN and CDR2 SYDVKM. The CDR3 is 15 amino acids. Trimming shortened V by 6 bases and J by 2 bases, and 11 bases separated the two germline ends. The CDR3 sequence: CASSRGGTGANVLTF. The CDR3 DNA reads TGTGCCAGCAGCCGAGGGGGGACTGGGGCCAACGTCCTGACTTTC.

Worth noting for this clonotype: This may stem from a read error, because a much larger clone lies one nucleotide away. The gene calls are TRBV6-2 or TRBV6-3 and TRBJ2-5; D ambiguous. The J call may be mistaken, given a closer DNA end match to TRBJ2-7. Germline values: CDR1 MNHEY, CDR2 SVGEGT. The CDR3 is 13 residues long. In DNA form, the CDR3 reads TGTGCCAGCAGTGATGCAGGCTCCTACGAGCAGTACTTC. This sequence encodes CASSDAGSYEQYF.

Turning to this clonotype: The CDR3 carries no conserved terminal phenylalanine or tryptophan, so it likely arises from a read error. The J gene is TRBJ2-5, the V gene TRBV20-1, with D perhaps matching TRBD1 (6 bases). V lost 5 bases and J 0 bases, leaving 10 bases between the germline ends. CDR1 is DFQATT, CDR2 SNEGSKA, per germline (reference sequence). The CDR3 runs 13 residues. CDR3 protein: CSAEQGYQETQYI. The CDR3 nucleotides read TGCAGTGCTGAACAGGGATACCAAGAGACCCAGTACATC.

V and J are TRBV2 and TRBJ2-5; 8 bases match TRBD2. V trimming: 2 bases; J trimming: 2 bases; junction bases outside the gene matches: 4. Germline V gives CDR1 SNHLY, CDR2 FYNNEI. The CDR3 runs to 15 residues. The CDR3 bases are TGTGCCAGCAGTGAATTTGGGACTAGTCAAGAGACCCAGTACTTC. Protein product: CASSEFGTSQETQYF.

The CDR3: CAISEGAATYNEQFF. In DNA form, the CDR3 reads TGTGCCATCAGTGAGGGGGCAGCTACCTACAATGAGCAGTTCTTC. The chain recombines TRBV10-3 with TRBJ2-1, with a possible D match to TRBD1 (5 bases). Germline V gives CDR1 ENHRY, CDR2 SYGVKD. Trimming removed 2 bases from V and 2 bases from J, with 10 bases in between. The CDR3 extends over 15 amino acids.

Only a few counts were recorded for this clonotype. J is TRBJ2-1 and V is TRBV20-1; D is possibly TRBD1 (6 bases). The CDR3 spans 14 residues. In germline, CDR1 is DFQATT, CDR2 SNEGSKA (reference sequence). Trimming pared 6 bases from V and 4 bases from J, leaving 16 bases between. The CDR3 region has the DNA TGCAGTGCCCGGACAGCCACAAATTACAATGAGCAGTTCTTC. Residues: CSARTATNYNEQFF.

Points on this clonotype: One end of the junction does not line up with germline, which may come from a read error. The genes are TRBV4-3 and TRBJ2-1; 9 bases line up with TRBD1. Germline V gene sequence: CDR1 LGHNA, CDR2 YSLEER. The length of the CDR3 is 15 residues. The CDR3 DNA reads as TGCGCCAGCAGCGGAAGACAGGGGGGGAACAAGGAGCAGTTCTTC. Amino acids: CASSGRQGGNKEQFF.

This clonotype was recorded a few times. The V gene is TRBV29-1, the J gene TRBJ1-2, with D unclear. Trimming removed 3 bases from V and 7 bases from J, with 12 bases in between. Germline CDR1 reads SQVTM; CDR2 reads ANQGSEA. CDR3 length: 12 residues. Here the CDR3 DNA reads TGCAGCGTTGAGGTTGGCAGGAGTGGCTACACCTTC. This translates into CSVEVGRSGYTF.

The chain employs TRBV28 and TRBJ2-7; D is perhaps TRBD2 (6 bases). V was trimmed by 7 bases and J by 1 base, leaving 11 bases between them. This CDR3 comprises 13 residues. Germline CDR1 and CDR2: MDHEN and SYDVKM. The CDR3 loop is CASIGGNSYEQYF. The CDR3 bases are TGTGCCAGCATCGGGGGTAATTCCTACGAGCAGTACTTC.

This rearrangement joins TRBV27 to TRBJ2-2; D uncertain. The germline CDR1 and CDR2 sequences are MNHEY and SMNVEV (reference sequence). The ends were cut back, 2 bases at V and 0 bases at J, with 7 bases in the middle. The CDR3 runs 15 residues. CDR3 residues: CASSLTDANTGELFF. The CDR3 DNA follows: TGTGCCAGCAGTTTAACAGACGCGAACACCGGGGAGCTGTTTTTT.

This chain connects TRBV27 to TRBJ2-3; 12 bases agree with TRBD2. The CDR3 totals 18 residues. Trimming removed 3 bases from V and 1 base from J; junction bases left unmatched: 8. Germline V gives CDR1 MNHEY, CDR2 SMNVEV (reference sequence). CDR3 DNA: TGTGCCAGCAGTTTCCGTCTAGCGGGGGGGCCCCGCACAGATACGCAGTATTTT. Amino acids: CASSFRLAGGPRTDTQYF.

The J gene is TRBJ2-5, the V gene TRBV10-3, with TRBD1 identical over 8 bases. There are 14 residues in the CDR3. The germline CDR1 and CDR2 sequences are ENHRY and SYGVKD. V lost 6 bases and J lost 4; bases outside the gene matches: 7. CDR3 in amino acids: CAISRATGVETQYF. The DNA for the CDR3 is TGTGCCATCAGCCGAGCGACAGGGGTAGAGACCCAGTACTTC.

This clonotype was observed a few times. The V gene is TRBV12-3 or TRBV12-4, the J gene TRBJ2-5; possibly TRBD1 or TRBD2 for D (5 bases each). V was shortened by 3 bases and J by 2 bases, with 25 bases between the two germline ends. CDR3 length: 19 amino acids. CDR3 bases: TGTGCCAGCAGTTTGAGGAACAGGACTCCTACAGTATCTCAAGAGACCCAGTACTTC. This codes for CASSLRNRTPTVSQETQYF.

The chain uses TRBV5-1 and TRBJ1-2, with D possibly matching TRBD1 (6 bases). Germline V lookup: CDR1 SGHRS, CDR2 YFSETQ. V lost 3 bases and J lost 2, with 14 bases in between. This CDR3 spans 15 amino acids. The DNA for the CDR3 is TGCGCCAGCAGCTCGGGGGGGGACACAAACTATGGCTACACCTTC. Protein product: CASSSGGDTNYGYTF.

This chain uses TRBV12-3 or TRBV12-4 with TRBJ2-3, with 7 nucleotides matching TRBD2. This CDR3 has 16 amino acids. The V segment lost 6 bases and the J segment 0 bases; nucleotides outside the gene matches: 9. CDR3 sequence: CASRSTSGLSTDTQYF. CDR3 DNA sequence: TGTGCCAGCAGGTCCACGTCGGGACTAAGCACAGATACGCAGTATTTT.

The V and J genes are TRBV18 and TRBJ1-2; no definite D call. V was pared by 2 bases and J by 4 bases, with 11 bases between. Germline V gene data show CDR1 as KGHSH and CDR2 as LQKENI. The CDR3 runs to 14 residues. CDR3 in amino acids: CASSPDKGIYGYTF. For the CDR3, the DNA is TGTGCCAGCTCACCAGACAAAGGGATCTATGGCTACACCTTC.

This clonotype showed up just a few times. The CDR3 sequence is CASVFSGSSQETQYF. The DNA for the CDR3 is TGTGCCAGCGTTTTTAGCGGGTCCTCTCAAGAGACCCAGTACTTC. The rearrangement uses TRBV28 and TRBJ2-5; 7 bases match TRBD2. J gave up 2 bases and V 8 bases, and 11 bases lay outside the gene matches. CDR1 and CDR2 (germline): MDHEN, SYDVKM. This CDR3 region has 15 residues.

This clonotype occurred a few times. The chain couples TRBV4-1 to TRBJ2-5, with TRBD1 matching 8 bases. This CDR3 has 15 residues. V shed 2 bases and J 5 bases; nucleotides not matched to a gene: 7. CDR1 and CDR2 from the germline V gene are MGHRA and YSYEKL. In DNA form, the CDR3 reads TGCGCCAGCAGCCAAATACAGGGGGTCCGGGAGACCCAGTACTTC. Translating it yields CASSQIQGVRETQYF.